These 7 T cell receptor beta chains came from one sample sequenced in a study of OX40 agonist ivuxolimab in advanced cancers. Profiled with immunoSEQ multiplex PCR; TCRdb holds only in-frame clones, not every one. The sample shows around 58,000 clones, 84% of them seen only once. The specimen comprised CD4+ or CD8+ T cells sorted from blood, sampled in a trial of the OX40 agonist ivuxolimab. These receptors were obtained from an adult with an advanced solid tumor such as melanoma, head and neck, liver or kidney cancer.

This clone has a handful of counts. The gene calls are TRBV6-5 and TRBJ1-5; D call uncertain. The CDR3 is 12 amino acids. Germline values: CDR1 MNHEY, CDR2 SVGAGI. The V end lost 4 bases, the J end lost 5 bases, and 6 bases lay between the germline ends. In DNA, the CDR3 is TGTGCCAGCAGTTCTGGGGATCAGCCCCAGCATTTT. It is translated as CASSSGDQPQHF.

In this sample, this clone is medium-sized. The chain uses TRBV13 and TRBJ2-7; D might be TRBD1 (6 bases). V lost 2 bases to trimming and J lost 3 bases, with 11 bases between them. CDR3 length equals 14 residues. Germline V CDR1 and CDR2: PRHDT, FYEKMQ (reference sequence). The CDR3 sequence: CASSLSQGSYEQYF. CDR3 in DNA: TGTGCCAGCAGCTTATCCCAGGGGAGCTACGAGCAGTACTTC. Full variable domain (rest looked up from reference TRBV13 and TRBJ2-7): AAGVIQSPRHLIKEKRETATLKCYPIPRHDTVYWYQQGPGQDPQFLISFYEKMQSDKGSIPDRFSAQQFSDYHSELNMSSLELGDSALYFCASSLSQGSYEQYFGPGTRLTVT.

The rearrangement joins TRBV5-1 to TRBJ2-2; 9 bases line up with TRBD1. The CDR3 is 15 amino acids. V trimming: 3 bases; J trimming: 5 bases; junction bases outside the gene matches: 5. The germline V gene encodes CDR1 SGHRS and CDR2 YFSETQ. The CDR3, as DNA: TGCGCCAGCAGCTCCAACAGGGGGCGGACCGGGGAGCTGTTTTTT. It yields the protein CASSSNRGRTGELFF.

A few counts support this clone. In nucleotides, the CDR3 is TGTGCCAGCAGCTTTCAGGATGCCTACGAGCAGTACTTC. This gives the protein CASSFQDAYEQYF. J is TRBJ2-7 and V is TRBV11-2; D not resolved. The CDR3 runs to 13 residues. The germline V gene encodes CDR1 SGHAT and CDR2 FQNNGV. The ends were cut back, 3 bases at V and 2 bases at J, with 8 bases in the middle.

The chain joins TRBV2 to TRBJ1-1, with D unclear. V shed 10 bases and J shed 1 base, with 19 bases lying between them. This CDR3 has 15 amino acids. CDR1 SNHLY and CDR2 FYNNEI come from the germline V gene. CDR3 DNA sequence: TGTGCCACCAGGCCCGAGCAGATGTGGAACACTGAAGCTTTCTTT. As protein: CATRPEQMWNTEAFF.

The rearrangement uses TRBV7-9 and TRBJ2-7; D uncertain. The germline CDR1 and CDR2 sequences are SEHNR and FQNEAQ (reference sequence). V was trimmed by 5 bases and J by 9 bases, leaving 26 bases between them. This CDR3 is built from 16 residues. This CDR3 reads CASSPGFEYATPGQYF. The CDR3 nucleotides read TGTGCCAGCAGCCCGGGTTTTGAATACGCCACCCCAGGGCAGTACTTC.

The chain links TRBV28 to TRBJ1-2; TRBD1 matches at 7 bases. After removal of 5 bases from V and 7 bases from J, the junction contained 19 bases not matched to a gene. The CDR3 extends over 17 amino acids. Germline assignment: CDR1 MDHEN and CDR2 SYDVKM. The CDR3 DNA sequence: TGTGCCAGCAGTCGCTTCCTATACAGGGGTTGGAGTGGTGGCTACACCTTC. Translating it yields CASSRFLYRGWSGGYTF.